What follows is one T cell receptor beta chain and its context. The sample is drawn from a study of technical replicates of blood from several donors. Trimming cost V 3 bases and J 1 base; bases outside gene matches: 4. In germline, CDR1 is MRHNA, CDR2 SNTAGT. The CDR3 totals 15 residues. Assay: immunoSEQ multiplex PCR; the TCRdb copy retains only in-frame clones and omits some. The data contain fewer than 75,000 clones, 90% to 95% of them singletons. The chain recombines TRBV6-4 with TRBJ2-3; 7 bases agree with TRBD1. Sequencing was carried out using T cells isolated from PBMCs. The TCR sequence derives from a human donor in good health. CDR3 in DNA: TGTGCCAGCAGTGAGGGACAGTGGGGCACAGATACGCAGTATTTT. The encoded protein is CASSEGQWGTDTQYF.